These 15 T cell receptor beta chains share one sample of origin, sequenced in a study of blood T cell repertoires in COVID-19. Sequencing was performed with immunoSEQ multiplex PCR; in TCRdb, only in-frame clones are kept and a portion is missing. The sample includes some 250,000 clones, around 80% of them seen just once. Sequencing was carried out using peripheral blood. The source is a man older than 75 with acute or convalescent COVID-19.

This clone was observed once. The V call is TRBV20-1, the J call TRBJ2-4; 12 bases align to TRBD2. The ends lost 3 bases at V and 4 bases at J; junction bases unmatched: 4. The CDR3 totals 15 residues. The germline V gene has CDR1 DFQATT and CDR2 SNEGSKA (reference sequence). The CDR3 region has the DNA TGCAGTGCTAGTTCCACTAGCGGGAGGAAAAACATTCAGTACTTC. Protein sequence: CSASSTSGRKNIQYF.

This sequence joins TRBV5-1 and TRBJ1-1, with D hard to call. Trimming stripped 4 bases from V and 6 bases from J, with 16 bases between. Germline V gene lookup returns CDR1 SGHRS and CDR2 YFSETQ. The CDR3 loop spans 14 amino acids. CDR3 sequence: CASSPLGGAPEAFF. The CDR3 DNA reads TGCGCCAGCAGCCCCCTCGGCGGAGCCCCTGAAGCTTTCTTT.

The CDR3: CATMGPRTDTQYF. DNA of the CDR3: TGTGCCACTATGGGGCCCCGCACAGATACGCAGTATTTT. The chain recombines TRBV19 with TRBJ2-3; D might be TRBD1 (5 bases). Trimming shortened V by 10 bases and J by 1 base, and 12 bases separated the two germline ends. The CDR3 length is 13 residues. Germline V gene lookup returns CDR1 LNHDA and CDR2 SQIVND (reference sequence).

The chain couples TRBV19 to TRBJ2-5; 8 bases line up with TRBD2. V shed 3 bases, J shed 0 bases, and the junction held 21 bases outside the gene matches. CDR1 and CDR2 from the germline V gene are LNHDA and SQIVND (reference sequence). This CDR3 is built from 21 residues. The CDR3 loop is CASSIEAAGRSGSRHQETQYF. CDR3 nucleotide sequence: TGTGCCAGTAGTATTGAGGCAGCGGGAAGAAGCGGGAGTAGACACCAAGAGACCCAGTACTTC.

The chain uses TRBV25-1 and TRBJ2-7; 7 bases map to TRBD2. After removal of 3 bases from V and 1 base from J, the junction contained 9 bases not matched to a gene. The CDR3 extends over 16 amino acids. Germline lookup yields CDR1 MGHDK and CDR2 SYGVNS. CDR3 protein: CASSDPFGGGSYEQYF. DNA for the CDR3: TGTGCCAGCAGTGATCCCTTCGGCGGGGGATCCTACGAGCAGTACTTC.

This clone was picked up one time. Here the CDR3 reads CASSLSSGLGRQYGELFF. CDR3 DNA: TGTGCCAGCAGTTTATCCTCGGGACTAGGGAGGCAATACGGGGAGCTGTTTTTT. This chain links TRBV27 with TRBJ2-2, with 8 bases aligning to TRBD2. V lost 0 bases and J lost 7; bases outside the gene matches: 13. Germline V gene data show CDR1 as MNHEY and CDR2 as SMNVEV (reference sequence). CDR3 length equals 18 residues.

This chain links TRBV6-5 with TRBJ2-7; 9 bases are shared with TRBD1. After removal of 5 bases from V and 5 bases from J, the junction contained 7 bases not matched to a gene. Germline CDR1 MNHEY, CDR2 SVGAGI. CDR3 length: 14 amino acids. CDR3 amino acids: CASSPGQGTNEQYF. Here the CDR3 DNA reads TGTGCCAGCAGTCCAGGACAGGGGACCAACGAGCAGTACTTC.

The CDR3 bases are TGTGCCAGCAGCAAAGAGACAGGGACAGATACGCAGTATTTT. As protein: CASSKETGTDTQYF. The rearrangement uses TRBV5-4 and TRBJ2-3; 7 positions match TRBD1. Per germline, CDR1 SGHNT and CDR2 YYREEE (reference sequence). CDR3 length: 14 amino acids. V gave up 4 bases and J gave up 3 bases; unmatched junction bases: 5.

V is TRBV27 and J is TRBJ1-2; 9 nucleotides agree with TRBD1. The CDR3 contains 17 residues. V lost 8 bases and J lost 4; bases outside the gene matches: 17. From germline, CDR1 is MNHEY and CDR2 SMNVEV (reference sequence). In DNA, the CDR3 is TGTGCCAGCTCGGCCAGGGACAGGGTGGGTATTGCCTATGGCTACACCTTC. Encoded protein: CASSARDRVGIAYGYTF.

This clone has just one count. The chain is built from TRBV9 and TRBJ1-4; TRBD1 aligns across 8 bases. Germline CDR1 is SGDLS and CDR2 is YYNGEE. This CDR3 is built from 14 residues. V dropped 3 bases and J dropped 7; count of bases not matched to a gene: 5. The CDR3 nucleotides are TGTGCCAGCAGCGGCACAGGGGGGAGTGAAAAACTGTTTTTT. This gives the protein CASSGTGGSEKLFF.

This clone was recorded once. V usage is TRBV5-5 and J usage is TRBJ2-1; 10 nucleotides agree with TRBD2. The CDR3 loop spans 15 amino acids. Germline CDR1 reads SGHKS; CDR2 reads YYEKEE (reference sequence). The trim removed 4 bases at V and 6 bases at J, leaving 7 bases unmatched. CDR3 sequence: CASSPSGGAFNEQFF. In nucleotides, the CDR3 is TGTGCCAGCAGCCCGAGCGGGGGGGCCTTCAATGAGCAGTTCTTC.

J is TRBJ2-3 and V is TRBV10-3; 10 nucleotides align to TRBD1. CDR3 length: 15 residues. V was pared by 3 bases and J by 4 bases, with 4 bases of the junction left unmatched. CDR1 is ENHRY, CDR2 SYGVKD, per germline. CDR3 sequence (DNA): TGTGCCATCAGTGAAGGGGGACAGGGGTCAGATACGCAGTATTTT. Protein: CAISEGGQGSDTQYF.

This chain uses TRBV28 with TRBJ2-1; D is ambiguous. Trimming pared 3 bases from V and 6 bases from J, leaving 9 bases between. The CDR3 is 13 amino acids. Germline CDR1 MDHEN, CDR2 SYDVKM. CDR3 sequence: CASSFVVRNEQFF. The CDR3 nucleotides are TGTGCCAGCAGTTTCGTAGTTCGCAATGAGCAGTTCTTC. Full variable domain (remainder filled in from reference TRBV28 and TRBJ2-1): DVKVTQSSRYLVKRTGEKVFLECVQDMDHENMFWYRQDPGLGLRLIYFSYDVKMKEKGDIPEGYSVSREKKERFSLILESASTNQTSMYLCASSFVVRNEQFFGPGTRLTVL.

This clone came up a few times. The rearrangement links TRBV18 to TRBJ1-1, with 9 bases lining up with TRBD1. The V segment lost 3 bases and the J segment 3 bases; nucleotides outside the gene matches: 5. The CDR3 length is 15 residues. Germline V gene lookup returns CDR1 KGHSH and CDR2 LQKENI. The chain's CDR3 is CASSPEQGAYTEAFF. For the CDR3, the DNA is TGTGCCAGCTCACCGGAACAGGGGGCGTACACTGAAGCTTTCTTT.

This chain joins TRBV2 and TRBJ2-7, with 8 bases identical to TRBD1. Per the germline V gene, CDR1 is SNHLY and CDR2 is FYNNEI. V lost 4 bases, J lost 4 bases, and 6 bases stayed unmatched. The CDR3 length is 14 residues. The CDR3 region has the DNA TGTGCCAGCAGTGGACAGGGGTCGGGTTACGAGCAGTACTTC. Translating it yields CASSGQGSGYEQYF.